These 5 T cell receptor beta chains were all obtained from the same sample, sequenced in a study of blood T cells in healthy people across ages. Primed by a sample-barcoded 5' primer and a J-beta primer mix, a second PCR proceeded for about 6 to 12 cycles. TCRdb re-called the 5' RACE reads with MiXCR, one entry per CDR3 protein. The data contain more than 700,000 distinct CDR3 sequences, about half of them seen just once; the ten biggest clones take up 15% to 20%. The source material was blood. All receptors derive from a man older than 75 in good health.

V and J are TRBV19 and TRBJ1-2; D not certain. The V gene's germline CDR1 is LNHDA and CDR2 SQIVND (reference sequence). The germline V and J ends were trimmed by 6 bases and 3 bases, with 8 bases remaining between them. The CDR3 extends over 12 amino acids. As DNA, the CDR3 is TGTGCCAGTAGCTGGGCGGACTATGGCTACACCTTC. This gives the protein CASSWADYGYTF.

This clonotype was seen a few times. V is TRBV10-3 and J is TRBJ2-3; 12 nucleotides match TRBD2. V lost 3 bases, J lost 4 bases, and 2 bases stayed unmatched. This CDR3 is built from 15 residues. In germline, CDR1 is ENHRY, CDR2 SYGVKD. The CDR3 DNA follows: TGTGCCATCAGTGAAGCTAGCGGGAGGGCAGATACGCAGTATTTT. It translates to CAISEASGRADTQYF.

This clonotype is a singleton in its sample. The J gene is TRBJ2-1, the V gene TRBV3-1, with unresolved D. The J call is uncertain, as TRBJ2-7 better fits the DNA end. This CDR3 region has 14 residues. CDR1 LGHDT and CDR2 YNNKEL come from the germline V gene (reference sequence). Here the CDR3 reads CASSQENLYNEQYF. CDR3 coding DNA: TGTGCCAGCAGCCAAGAGAATCTGTACAATGAGCAGTACTTC.

The chain combines TRBV5-5 with TRBJ2-3; 9 bases are shared with TRBD2. Germline assignment: CDR1 SGHKS and CDR2 YYEKEE (reference sequence). The CDR3 runs 14 residues. The J segment lost 6 bases and the V segment lost 2 bases, leaving 4 bases of the junction unmatched. The CDR3 DNA follows: TGTGCCAGCAGCTTCCGGACTAGCGTGGATACGCAGTATTTT. Encoded protein: CASSFRTSVDTQYF.

There are a few counts of this clonotype. This chain uses TRBV6-2 or TRBV6-3 with TRBJ2-2, with unresolved D. Trimming removed 2 bases at V and 1 base at J, with 11 bases between. Germline CDR1 MNHEY, CDR2 SVGEGT. The CDR3 runs 16 residues. The DNA of the CDR3 is TGTGCCAGCAGTTACCCCATGCCAGGGAACACCGGGGAGCTGTTTTTT. Its translation: CASSYPMPGNTGELFF.